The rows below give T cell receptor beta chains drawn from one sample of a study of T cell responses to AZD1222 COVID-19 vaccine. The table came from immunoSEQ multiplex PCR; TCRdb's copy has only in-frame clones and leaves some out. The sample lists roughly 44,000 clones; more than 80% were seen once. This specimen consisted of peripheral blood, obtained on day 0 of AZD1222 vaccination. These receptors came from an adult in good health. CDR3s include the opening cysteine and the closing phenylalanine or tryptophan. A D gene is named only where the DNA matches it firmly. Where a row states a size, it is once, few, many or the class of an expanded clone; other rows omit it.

cdr3_aa: CASSSTVGQPQHF; cdr3_nt: TGTGCCAGCAGCTCCACCGTCGGACAGCCCCAGCATTTT; j_call: TRBJ1-5; clone_size: -; v_call: TRBV7-3; d_call: -
cdr3_aa: CASSTLQGAGEQYF; cdr3_nt: TGTGCCAGTAGTACCCTACAGGGGGCAGGCGAGCAGTACTTC; j_call: TRBJ2-7; clone_size: -; v_call: TRBV19; d_call: TRBD1
cdr3_aa: CASSSGADLYNEQFF; cdr3_nt: TGTGCCAGCAGCTCCGGGGCGGACCTTTACAATGAGCAGTTCTTC; j_call: TRBJ2-1; clone_size: -; v_call: TRBV9; d_call: -
cdr3_aa: CASSLGVTDTQYF; cdr3_nt: TGTGCCAGCAGCCTCGGAGTCACAGATACGCAGTATTTT; j_call: TRBJ2-3; clone_size: -; v_call: TRBV7-2; d_call: -
cdr3_aa: CASTQYDYGYTF; cdr3_nt: TGTGCCAGCACCCAATATGACTATGGCTACACCTTC; j_call: TRBJ1-2; clone_size: few; v_call: TRBV28; d_call: -
cdr3_aa: CASSWIRGAPLWYEQYF; cdr3_nt: TGTGCCAGCAGCTGGATCAGGGGGGCCCCTCTCTGGTACGAGCAGTACTTC; j_call: TRBJ2-7; clone_size: -; v_call: TRBV7-2; d_call: -
cdr3_aa: CASNFPGQANTEAFF; cdr3_nt: TGTGCCAGCAATTTTCCGGGACAAGCGAACACTGAAGCTTTCTTT; j_call: TRBJ1-1; clone_size: -; v_call: TRBV28; d_call: -
cdr3_aa: CASTDNTGELFF; cdr3_nt: TGTGCCAGCACCGATAACACCGGGGAGCTGTTTTTT; j_call: TRBJ2-2; clone_size: -; v_call: TRBV2; d_call: -
cdr3_aa: CASSQGPSGEGPDTQYF; cdr3_nt: TGCGCCAGCAGCCAAGGCCCCTCGGGGGAGGGCCCAGATACGCAGTATTTT; j_call: TRBJ2-3; clone_size: -; v_call: TRBV4-1; d_call: TRBD2
cdr3_aa: CASSAGGRLADTQYF; cdr3_nt: TGTGCCAGCAGCGCTGGGGGCAGACTAGCGGATACGCAGTATTTT; j_call: TRBJ2-3; clone_size: -; v_call: TRBV9; d_call: TRBD2
cdr3_aa: CASSGVQGLGPYNEQFF; cdr3_nt: TGTGCCAGCAGTGGAGTACAGGGCCTTGGCCCCTACAATGAGCAGTTCTTC; j_call: TRBJ2-1; clone_size: once; v_call: TRBV2; d_call: -
cdr3_aa: CASSLRGQPQHF; cdr3_nt: TGTGCCAGCAGTCTCAGGGGTCAGCCCCAGCATTTT; j_call: TRBJ1-5; clone_size: -; v_call: TRBV27; d_call: -
cdr3_aa: CACGPGNFNQPQHF; cdr3_nt: TGTGCCTGTGGCCCCGGGAATTTCAATCAGCCCCAGCATTTT; j_call: TRBJ1-5; clone_size: -; v_call: TRBV30; d_call: -
cdr3_aa: CASSLTGKGPQHF; cdr3_nt: TGTGCCAGCAGCCTGACAGGCAAGGGCCCCCAGCATTTT; j_call: TRBJ1-5; clone_size: -; v_call: TRBV3-1/TRBV3-2; d_call: -
cdr3_aa: CASSVQGINEKLFF; cdr3_nt: TGCGCCAGCAGCGTACAGGGGATTAATGAAAAACTGTTTTTT; j_call: TRBJ1-4; clone_size: -; v_call: TRBV5-1; d_call: TRBD1
cdr3_aa: CASSMRQGNSPLHF; cdr3_nt: TGTGCCAGTAGTATGAGGCAGGGGAATTCACCCCTCCACTTT; j_call: TRBJ1-6; clone_size: few; v_call: TRBV19; d_call: -
cdr3_aa: CASSLVASGSYEQFF; cdr3_nt: TGCGCCAGCAGCTTGGTTGCTAGCGGGAGCTATGAGCAGTTCTTC; j_call: TRBJ2-1; clone_size: once; v_call: TRBV5-1; d_call: TRBD2
cdr3_aa: CASSESARGVNEQFF; cdr3_nt: TGCGCCAGCAGTGAGTCGGCCCGGGGGGTTAATGAGCAGTTCTTC; j_call: TRBJ2-1; clone_size: -; v_call: TRBV10-1; d_call: TRBD2
cdr3_aa: CASSPGQGANYGYTF; cdr3_nt: TGTGCCAGCAGCCCGGGACAGGGGGCCAACTATGGCTACACCTTC; j_call: TRBJ1-2; clone_size: -; v_call: TRBV5-4; d_call: TRBD1
cdr3_aa: CASSFSSGRSPLHF; cdr3_nt: TGTGCCAGCAGCTTCTCATCAGGAAGGTCACCCCTCCACTTT; j_call: TRBJ1-6; clone_size: -; v_call: TRBV7-2; d_call: -
cdr3_aa: CASSNIKAHSGNTIYF; cdr3_nt: TGTGCCAGTAGTAACATCAAGGCGCATTCTGGAAACACCATATATTTT; j_call: TRBJ1-3; clone_size: -; v_call: TRBV19; d_call: -
cdr3_aa: CVAGGANYGYTF; cdr3_nt: TGCGTGGCAGGGGGCGCGAACTATGGCTACACCTTC; j_call: TRBJ1-2; clone_size: -; v_call: TRBV3-1/TRBV3-2; d_call: TRBD1
cdr3_aa: CASSGAVVQETQYF; cdr3_nt: TGTGCCAGCAGTGGAGCGGTGGTCCAAGAGACCCAGTACTTC; j_call: TRBJ2-5; clone_size: -; v_call: TRBV2; d_call: -
cdr3_aa: CASSAPRAGGPRNEQFF; cdr3_nt: TGCGCCAGCAGCGCACCGAGGGCGGGAGGGCCTCGGAATGAGCAGTTCTTC; j_call: TRBJ2-1; clone_size: -; v_call: TRBV5-1; d_call: TRBD2
cdr3_aa: CASSQGDRGYTF; cdr3_nt: TGTGCCAGCAGCCAAGGGGACCGCGGCTACACCTTC; j_call: TRBJ1-2; clone_size: once; v_call: TRBV3-1/TRBV3-2; d_call: -
cdr3_aa: CASQGLGSTEAFF; cdr3_nt: TGTGCCAGCCAAGGTCTGGGGAGCACTGAAGCTTTCTTT; j_call: TRBJ1-1; clone_size: -; v_call: TRBV2; d_call: -
cdr3_aa: CAIMRGPNTGELFF; cdr3_nt: TGTGCCATCATGCGGGGCCCGAACACCGGGGAGCTGTTTTTT; j_call: TRBJ2-2; clone_size: -; v_call: TRBV10-3; d_call: -
cdr3_aa: CASKAGEWGLEQYF; cdr3_nt: TGTGCCTCGAAGGCGGGGGAATGGGGACTCGAGCAGTACTTC; j_call: TRBJ2-7; clone_size: -; v_call: TRBV30; d_call: TRBD2
cdr3_aa: CASSNHGRTYEQYF; cdr3_nt: TGTGCCAGCAGCAATCACGGCAGAACCTACGAGCAGTACTTC; j_call: TRBJ2-7; clone_size: -; v_call: TRBV21-1; d_call: -
cdr3_aa: CASSPSRAGELAKNIQYF; cdr3_nt: TGTGCCAGCAGCCCAAGCAGAGCGGGGGAGCTAGCCAAAAACATTCAGTACTTC; j_call: TRBJ2-4; clone_size: -; v_call: TRBV7-8; d_call: TRBD2
cdr3_aa: CASSPDSRSYNEQFF; cdr3_nt: TGTGCCAGCAGCCCTGACTCGCGCTCCTACAATGAGCAGTTCTTC; j_call: TRBJ2-1; clone_size: -; v_call: TRBV6-6; d_call: -
cdr3_aa: CASSPYGGTNTGELFF; cdr3_nt: TGTGCCAGCAGCCCCTACGGGGGGACTAACACCGGGGAGCTGTTTTTT; j_call: TRBJ2-2; clone_size: few; v_call: TRBV11-1; d_call: TRBD2
cdr3_aa: CASSQTQSNYGYTF; cdr3_nt: TGTGCCAGCAGTCAAACACAGTCTAACTATGGCTACACCTTC; j_call: TRBJ1-2; clone_size: -; v_call: TRBV28; d_call: -
cdr3_aa: CASGLVVAGMGEQYF; cdr3_nt: TGTGCTAGTGGTTTGGTAGTGGCAGGGATGGGCGAGCAGTACTTC; j_call: TRBJ2-7; clone_size: -; v_call: TRBV12-5; d_call: -
cdr3_aa: CASSQGQTAYEQYF; cdr3_nt: TGCGCCAGCAGCCAGGGACAGACAGCCTACGAGCAGTACTTC; j_call: TRBJ2-7; clone_size: -; v_call: TRBV5-1; d_call: TRBD1